The present entry profiles one T cell receptor beta chain with its context. Its antigen is not yet known. Base qualities are not at hand, and no much larger clone is one base apart. This specimen belongs to a study of cytomegalovirus exposure and HLA in healthy donors (dated by TCRdb to the late 2010s). Regarding the complete study: According to an earlier analysis of a few hundred of the donors, about 180 million T cells yielded 117 million unique TCR beta sequences and 250 to 350 Gb of sequence data. Donor age, sex, ethnicity and CMV serostatus were compiled together with the repertoire data. The genetic ancestry cluster associated with self-reported Caucasian donors included 70% to 85% of the 398 genotyped donors. All discovery cohort repertoires had been generated on a single sequencing platform. The study was designed to test whether signatures of past pathogen exposure could be identified by cataloging public T cell receptors. HLA typing included class I and class II loci at four-digit resolution. A later analysis re-analyzed previously published TCR beta repertoires from about 600 donors and added high-resolution HLA genotyping to study TCR occurrence patterns. The study combined high-throughput TCR immunosequencing, statistical association of individual TCRs with disease status, and machine learning to predict cytomegalovirus infection status. The number of donors typed differed by locus, with about 629-630 for A, B, C, DRB1 and DQB1, around 500 for DQA1, 600 to 610 for DPA1, and some 440 for DPB1. In the later analysis, no new phenotypic data were used to find candidate immune exposures; instead, reliance was placed on TCR beta sequences and their occurrence across donors. The study profiled the T cell repertoires of fewer than 850 subjects by immunosequencing and related them to cytomegalovirus serostatus. To decide whether each TCR beta V gene segment behaved as functional or pseudogenic, an earlier analysis of fewer than 750 of the donors relied on high-throughput TCR beta sequencing. A later genetic analysis took genome-wide SNP genotypes for about 60% of the roughly 670 donors and used that subset as a discovery cohort. Five DR-DQ haplotypes were treated as single units for association and clustering because of strong linkage in the cohort. Approximately 310 gigabases of sequencing data and approximately 91 million unique TCR sequences made up an early release that covered fewer than 650 HLA-typed donors. Among roughly 400 genotyped donors of the cohort, an average of approximately 240,000 unique TCR beta nucleotide sequences were sequenced per donor, around 18% of them non-productive. In addition to the first cohort of 666 subjects, a separate validation cohort of 130 or so different subjects was used.

The cohort was made up of about 670 healthy bone marrow donors. At the time of sampling, all cohort members were nominally healthy, though unrecorded immune exposures were likely present. The donor tested CMV seronegative and was one of the 352 seronegative cohort members. A peripheral blood sample was collected from each donor, and TCR beta sequencing was performed on peripheral blood mononuclear cells. Genomic DNA was extracted from the blood cell samples with the Qiagen DNeasy Blood Extraction Kit. Library construction relied on the immunoSEQ multiplex PCR assay. The multiplex PCR relied on a mix of 60 forward primers for TCR Vbeta segments and 13 reverse primers for TCR Jbeta segments. The CDR3 region of rearranged TCR beta genes was amplified from genomic DNA with a multiplex PCR assay. On the Illumina HiSeq System, the amplified TCR beta libraries were sequenced as 87-base-pair reads. The authors' analysis ran thus. Across the 670 or so repertoires, a later analysis counted some 81 million unique TCR beta chains, 9.5 million to 12 million of which were shared by at least two donors. A nearest-neighbor algorithm error-corrected the raw reads and collapsed the reads into unique sequences, merging closely related sequences to remove PCR and sequencing errors. CDR3 sequences were aligned to IMGT reference sequences to assign V, D and J gene segments. For a sequence to be retained, a match of at least six nucleotides to both a V gene segment and a J gene segment was required. A rearrangement was called productive if the CDR3 had no stop codons and remained in frame with V and J, and every other rearrangement was called non-productive. CDR3 was defined according to IMGT convention as the region running from the second conserved V-encoded cysteine to the conserved J-encoded phenylalanine. In an earlier analysis of 587 of the donors, sequences lacking an unambiguous match to a single V gene segment were excluded. An earlier analysis of 500 to 700 of the donors classified V segments as functional when productive rearrangements were above 56.7% and as segregating when the standard deviation between donors was above 5%. A statistical classification framework was built to diagnose cytomegalovirus status from the catalog of TCR beta chain sequences. A later analysis assigned V and J genes by comparing TCR nucleotide sequences with IMGT/GENE-DB human TR gene sequences. Using the TCRdist pipeline, a later analysis assigned CDR3 sequences along with most-parsimonious VDJ recombination scenarios. In a later analysis, each TCR beta chain was defined by its CDR3 amino acid sequence together with its V-gene family, and reads lacking a unique V-gene family were excluded. In a later analysis, approximately 590 highly shared, low-generation-probability nucleotide sequences were removed to address suspected cross-contamination and a sequencing artifact. A later analysis calculated a clonal expansion index for each public chain from normalized within-repertoire ranks of inferred template counts. In a later analysis, generation probabilities were computed using a VDJ recombination model fitted to out-of-frame rearrangements, and the results were checked against IGoR. In a later analysis, hypergeometric tests were used to score TCR-TCR, TCR-HLA and TCR-CMV co-occurrence, with a repertoire-size bias correction applied to TCR pairs. In a later analysis, false discovery rates were estimated by permuting HLA or CMV assignments 20 times. In a later analysis, co-occurring TCRs were grouped with DBSCAN, and TCRdist sequence similarity was added when clustering was performed within HLA-allele-positive subsets. Repertoires with fewer than 30,000 or more than 120,000 public chains, plus five repertoires with anomalous nucleotide sharing, were excluded from co-occurrence clustering. Sourced from immuneACCESS, this table was stored by TCRdb with only in-frame sequences that have V and J called. A share of the clones is absent; for the studies checked, an unresolved V gene accounts for under half, and the remainder has no known explanation. V, J and clone size are those of that table, while D and trimming were read from the DNA. Here the sample has 150,000 to 200,000 clones; approximately 82% occur a single time. Approximately 1.5% of the sample lies in the top ten.

The paper as a whole reports these results and caveats: The authors suggested that the approach could potentially be generalized to other disease states and immunological phenotypes. Because HLA typing was missing for some donors at each locus, association tests included only the typed subset. In this cohort, only TCR beta chains were sequenced, and detectable features were limited by the absence of alpha or paired-chain data. A later analysis found that most CMV-associated TCR beta chains appeared HLA-restricted, with HLA associations seemingly driven largely by CMV exposure. Most TCR sequences were seen in very few donors, while some public TCRs were found in many individuals. When HLA alleles, especially DR and DQ, strongly co-occurred, TCR associations were difficult to assign to individual alleles. A few of the identified cytomegalovirus-associated TCR beta chains were confirmed in vitro to be specific for cytomegalovirus antigens. Specific HLA alleles were associated with around 18,000 TCR beta sequences at a false discovery rate of 0.05 in a later analysis. Immune exposure information for the cohort was limited to CMV serostatus. A later analysis reported that several top co-occurrence clusters appeared linked to parvovirus B19, influenza, CMV and Epstein-Barr virus. In an earlier analysis of around 600 of the donors, most TCR beta V segments appeared in productive rearrangements about 87% or about 30% of the time, broadly matching IMGT annotations. In a later genetic analysis, a missense DCLRE1C variant was associated with V-gene and J-gene trimming of TCR beta chains, and the association was replicated in an independent cohort. The earlier analysis of fewer than 750 of the donors excluded roughly 17 rarely observed V segments, including chromosome 9 orphons, because counts were too low. Sequencing depth was assumed to be roughly uniform across donors in the presence/absence analyses, though that assumption may not hold. Cytomegalovirus status was reported to be diagnosed by the classifier with high specificity and sensitivity in both the original and validation cohorts. A further reported finding was that TCR beta sequences accurately predicted the HLA-A and HLA-B alleles for most subjects in the first cohort. The sequencing pipeline was judged likely to have produced a cluster of highly shared sequence variants as a technical artifact. According to a later analysis, TCR association rates differed among HLA loci, with DRB1 alleles showing the most associated TCRs and HLA-C alleles showing the fewest. Compared with equally common non-associated chains, HLA-associated TCR beta chains in a later analysis were more clonally expanded and had lower generation probabilities. According to a later genetic analysis, donors in an Asian-associated ancestry cluster had fewer N-insertions in productive TCRs than the approximately 700-donor mean. The study gave a list of 150 to 200 TCR beta chains associated with cytomegalovirus. Linkage disequilibrium might explain the correlated functional status among segregating V segments, but an unknown experimental factor could not be ruled out.

What was sequenced was PBMCs. The sequence was obtained from a male donor in good health and CMV-seronegative.

Here is the DNA: TGCGCCAGCAACGAAGGGGGGGTGCGTGGCTACACCTTC. Translated, this is CASNEGGVRGYTF. The chain was built from TRBV5-1 and TRBJ1-2; TRBD1 is a possible D gene, resting on 6 matching bases. CDR1 and CDR2, per the germline V gene, are SGHRS and YFSETQ. V lost 6 bases and J lost 7 bases; the stretch between them is 16 bases long. The CDR3, cysteine through phenylalanine, is 13 amino acids long. Just CDR3 DNA is preserved here, 39 bases in frame from base 1.